What follows describes a single TCR beta chain. As yet, its antigen is unknown. This entry belongs to a study of shared clonotypes between healthy human individuals. Across the whole study: Per donor, three plates held CD4 naive cells, three held CD4 memory, two held CD8 naive and one held CD8 memory. Study-level points and caveats: Generation of non-shared clonotypes was less probable than generation of clonotypes shared by all four donors.

The study ran the assay at deep level. Researchers divided each subset's genomic DNA evenly across several immunoSEQ plates. The table came from immunoSEQ multiplex PCR; TCRdb's copy has only in-frame clones and leaves some out. The sample has some 2 million clones; about 95% are singletons. The germline gives CDR1 GTSNPN, CDR2 SVGIG (reference sequence). Trimming took 6 bases from V and 2 from J; bases not matched to a gene: 5. CDR3 length: 14 residues. Naive CD8 cells, CD45RO-negative and positively selected for CCR7, excluded terminally differentiated effector memory CD45RA+ cells. J is TRBJ2-1 and V is TRBV30; TRBD2 agrees at 9 bases. Sequenced material: naive CD8+ T cells sorted from blood. This sequence was found in a man between 18 and 35 years old in good health. This CDR3 is CACDSGSPYNEQFF. CDR3 nucleotide sequence: TGTGCCTGCGATAGCGGGAGCCCCTACAATGAGCAGTTCTTC.